The clone carrying this T cell receptor beta chain was found once. The antigen remains unidentified. This sample was taken from a study of cytomegalovirus exposure and HLA in healthy donors. Study-level results: The classifier, whose performance was assessed in both the original and validation cohorts, reportedly diagnosed cytomegalovirus status with high specificity and sensitivity.

Some clones are missing from TCRdb's copy, which holds only in-frame ones; the method was immunoSEQ multiplex PCR. The sample includes 100,000 to 150,000 clones, around 86% of them seen just once. This CDR3 has 14 amino acids. CDR1 and CDR2 from the germline V gene are SQVTM and ANQGSEA. Trimming left V 4 bases short and J 1 base short, with 13 bases between. The chain uses TRBV29-1 and TRBJ1-2, with D hard to call. Input material: PBMCs. The clonotype originates from a woman aged 18-29 years in good health and CMV-seronegative. The chain's CDR3 is CSVGPHLDNYGYTF. As DNA, the CDR3 is TGCAGCGTTGGGCCCCACCTCGATAACTATGGCTACACCTTC.